This T cell receptor beta chain was captured by sequencing in a study of blood T cell repertoires in COVID-19. Whole-study context: The study drew acute and convalescent COVID-19 samples from the United States, Italy and Spain. The cDNA or gDNA used as material had been derived from T cells, B-cell-depleted T cells, or PBMCs.

Germline loops: CDR1 MDHEN, CDR2 SYDVKM. V lost 6 bases, J lost 6 bases, and 21 bases lay in between. CDR3 length: 15 residues. Assay used: immunoSEQ multiplex PCR; TCRdb lists only in-frame clones, some missing. Altogether approximately 140,000 clones are present, approximately 80% being singletons, with the ten largest covering roughly 13%. Sequenced sample: peripheral blood. The rearrangement joins TRBV28 to TRBJ2-7; a weak D match, TRBD2 (6 bases). The receptor's source is a man in his 60s with active or convalescent COVID-19. The CDR3 DNA sequence: TGTGCCAGCAGCCCCCCCGGTTGGCGGGACTCCGAGCAGTACTTC. Translating it yields CASSPPGWRDSEQYF.